This record covers a single T cell receptor beta chain. Its antigen is not identified. These data come from a study of cytomegalovirus exposure and HLA in healthy donors. Study details: Falling in the Caucasian-associated ancestry cluster were 81% of under 450 genotyped donors. Study results and limitations: Later, an analysis found that common viral pathogens appeared to be linked with several of the most significant clusters. Serostatus for CMV was the only available immune exposure information.

The PCR used 60 Vbeta and 13 Jbeta primers. Produced via immunoSEQ multiplex PCR; TCRdb's table is partial and in-frame only. The table lists around 110,000 clones, over 65% of them singletons. Sequenced input: PBMCs. The sequence came from a woman in her 30s in good health and CMV-seronegative.

This chain's CDR3 is CASTREGQDEQFF. The CDR3 region has the DNA TGTGCCAGCACCCGGGAGGGCCAGGATGAGCAGTTCTTC. The chain joins TRBV2 to TRBJ2-1, with TRBD2 identical over 8 bases. The CDR3 contains 13 residues. Trimming at V came to 7 bases and at J to 8 bases, leaving 7 bases not matched to a gene. Germline-derived CDR1 and CDR2 are SNHLY and FYNNEI. The full variable domain, rest sourced from reference TRBV2 and TRBJ2-1, is EPEVTQTPSHQVTQMGQEVILRCVPISNHLYFYWYRQILGQKVEFLVSFYNNEISEKSEIFDDQFSVERPDGSNFTLKIRSTKLEDSAMYFCASTREGQDEQFFGPGTRLTVL.